This T cell receptor (beta chain) stems from a study of regulatory T cells in long-lasting Graves disease. Study-level findings and limits: Newly diagnosed Graves' patients had higher TCR diversity than persistent ones.

Through Arm-PCR of CDR3 regions and iRepertoire HTBI primers, TCR beta libraries were built. As handled by the study authors: 60 to 65 TRBV and approximately 13 TRBJ segments were identified across samples. In TCRdb, the multiplex PCR reads were re-called with MiXCR into one record per CDR3 protein. TCRdb's processing, not the authors', yielded these V and J calls. The sample has about 470,000 distinct CDR3 sequences, around 20% seen once. As to time point: persistent/refractory GD, antithyroid drugs over 5 years with positive TRAb. The authors made the TCR library using RNA they extracted from PBMCs. An endocrinology unit in Xi'an, China, supplied the patients. Into tubes containing EDTA, roughly 8.3 milliliters of peripheral blood were drawn. This clonotype was found a few times. Its specificity is not known. This CDR3 has 14 residues. J lost 4 bases, V lost 4 bases, and 5 bases had no gene match. Germline CDR1 and CDR2: MGHRA and YSYEKL.

The source is a female donor with Graves disease. The sample here was peripheral blood mononuclear cells (PBMCs), taken when the disease was refractory, from a patient treated with antithyroid drugs. V and J are TRBV4-1 and TRBJ1-2; 8 bases match TRBD1. CDR3 nucleotide sequence: TGCGCCAGCAGCCTGGACAGGGTGGGCTATGGCTACACCTTC. Its protein product is CASSLDRVGYGYTF.